The 3 T cell receptor beta chains presented below share a single source sample, sequenced in a study of cytomegalovirus exposure and HLA in healthy donors. The PCR made use of 60 Vbeta and 13 Jbeta primers. Only in-frame clones appear in the TCRdb table, and some are missing; sequencing was by immunoSEQ multiplex PCR. The table has 130,000 to 150,000 clones, 74% seen once. Sequencing was done on a sample of PBMCs. These receptors originate from a man aged 18 to 29 in good health and CMV-seropositive.

This chain links TRBV19 with TRBJ1-1; 7 nucleotides align to TRBD1. The V gene's germline CDR1 is LNHDA and CDR2 SQIVND (reference sequence). This CDR3 contains 15 residues. With V trimmed by 10 bases and J by 0 bases, 11 bases remained unmatched. CDR3: CATTPIDRVNTEAFF. The CDR3 nucleotides read TGTGCCACCACACCGATCGACAGGGTGAACACTGAAGCTTTCTTT.

The CDR3 region is CASRPSGGRETQYF. CDR3 sequence (DNA): TGTGCCAGCAGGCCTAGCGGGGGTAGAGAGACCCAGTACTTC. V is TRBV6-5 and J is TRBJ2-5; TRBD2 agrees at 10 bases. J gave up 4 bases and V 6 bases, and 5 bases lay outside the gene matches. The CDR3 spans 14 residues. Looked up from germline, CDR1 is MNHEY and CDR2 is SVGAGI.

This clone was recorded only once. This rearrangement joins TRBV9 to TRBJ2-1; 7 bases line up with TRBD2. In germline, CDR1 is SGDLS, CDR2 YYNGEE. The CDR3 sequence is 15 residues long. V lost 0 bases to trimming and J lost 3 bases; unmatched junction nucleotides: 3. The CDR3: CASSVAGGRYNEQFF. DNA for the CDR3: TGTGCCAGCAGCGTAGCGGGAGGCCGCTACAATGAGCAGTTCTTC.